This note documents a single T cell receptor beta chain sequence. Germline CDR1 reads SGHTS; CDR2 reads YDEGEE. V trimming: 3 bases; J trimming: 2 bases; junction bases outside the gene matches: 5. The CDR3 consists of 15 residues. Profiling relied on immunoSEQ multiplex PCR, and the TCRdb table lists in-frame clones only, not all of them. In the table there are around 270,000 clones, roughly 89% of which are singletons. This entry belongs to a study of blood T cell repertoires in COVID-19. The chain has TRBV5-8 and TRBJ2-3; TRBD2 matches at 8 bases. The source of this sequence is a woman aged 35 to 49 who had recovered from COVID-19. The source material was peripheral blood. This chain's CDR3 is CASSWTSPTTDTQYF. The CDR3 coding sequence is TGTGCCAGCAGCTGGACTAGCCCTACCACAGATACGCAGTATTTT.